One sample yielded the 29 T cell receptor beta chains listed below, sequenced in a study of blood T cell repertoires in COVID-19. Assay used: immunoSEQ multiplex PCR; TCRdb lists only in-frame clones, some missing. The sample has over 20,000 clones, approximately 90% seen once. Material: peripheral blood. These receptors originate from a man aged 45-65 years with active COVID-19.

This clone was seen only once. The chain couples TRBV5-8 to TRBJ1-1; D is unclear. From germline, CDR1 is SGHTS and CDR2 YDEGEE. This CDR3 is 14 amino acids long. Trimming took off 2 bases at V and 4 bases at J, with 12 bases between the two ends. DNA for the CDR3: TGTGCCAGCAGCTTCGGGTGGGAGGGCACTGAAGCTTTCTTT. Protein product: CASSFGWEGTEAFF.

V gene TRBV4-3 combines with J gene TRBJ1-2; D possibly corresponds to TRBD1 (6 bases). V lost 4 bases and J 2 bases, leaving 11 bases between the germline ends. The CDR3 contains 14 residues. The V gene's germline CDR1 is LGHNA and CDR2 YSLEER. The CDR3 coding sequence is TGCGCCAGCAGCCCAGGGGTAGGGAACTATGGCTACACCTTC. It encodes CASSPGVGNYGYTF.

The gene calls are TRBV10-3 and TRBJ1-1; D is unclear. The CDR3 loop spans 14 amino acids. CDR1 is ENHRY and CDR2 is SYGVKD in the germline V gene. The V end was cut by 0 bases, the J end by 0 bases, with 5 bases between. The DNA of the CDR3 is TGTGCCATCAGTGAGTCCGCGATGAACACTGAAGCTTTCTTT. As protein: CAISESAMNTEAFF.

This clone has just one count. The J gene is TRBJ1-1, the V gene TRBV9, with 7 bases identical to TRBD1. The germline CDR1 and CDR2 sequences are SGDLS and YYNGEE. V lost 3 bases to trimming and J lost 5 bases; unmatched junction nucleotides: 7. The CDR3 runs 14 residues. The chain's CDR3 is CASSEFDRDTEAFF. CDR3 coding DNA: TGTGCCAGCAGCGAATTCGACAGGGATACTGAAGCTTTCTTT.

The chain couples TRBV7-8 to TRBJ2-5, with 10 nucleotides matching TRBD2. V shed 0 bases and J 4 bases; nucleotides not matched to a gene: 5. The CDR3 spans 16 residues. Germline CDR1 is SGHVS and CDR2 is FQNEAQ. The CDR3 is CASSLAGLAGVETQYF. The CDR3, as DNA: TGTGCCAGCAGCTTAGCGGGCCTAGCGGGGGTAGAGACCCAGTACTTC.

The genes are TRBV7-9 and TRBJ2-7; D possibly corresponds to TRBD1 (6 bases). Trimming left V 3 bases short and J 5 bases short, with 20 bases between. CDR3 length: 16 amino acids. CDR1 SEHNR and CDR2 FQNEAQ come from the germline V gene (reference sequence). DNA of the CDR3: TGTGCCAGCAGCTTCCGGGACACGTCCTCTCCGGACGAGCAGTACTTC. Residues: CASSFRDTSSPDEQYF.

This chain joins TRBV5-1 and TRBJ1-2; D not certain. Germline V gives CDR1 SGHRS, CDR2 YFSETQ. Trimming took off 0 bases at V and 1 base at J, with 7 bases between the two ends. This CDR3 region has 14 residues. The chain's CDR3 is CASSLAEGNYGYTF. For the CDR3, the DNA is TGCGCCAGCAGCTTGGCCGAGGGTAACTATGGCTACACCTTC.

The chain employs TRBV4-1 and TRBJ1-6, with D possibly TRBD1 on 6 matching bases. The germline gives CDR1 MGHRA, CDR2 YSYEKL. The V end lost 3 bases, the J end lost 10 bases, and 10 bases lay between the germline ends. CDR3 size: 13 residues. The CDR3: CASSQGAYSPLHF. CDR3 in DNA: TGCGCCAGCAGCCAGGGGGCGTACTCACCCCTCCACTTT.

A note on this clone: Other nucleotide sequences in the sample specify the same CDR3. This CDR3 reads CATSRDGGQGAIGELFF. CDR3 coding DNA: TGTGCCACCAGCAGAGATGGGGGACAGGGGGCGATCGGGGAGCTGTTTTTT. The chain employs TRBV15 and TRBJ2-2; TRBD1 matches 12 bases. The CDR3 length is 17 residues. Germline-derived CDR1 and CDR2 are LNHNV and YYDKDF (reference sequence). J was trimmed by 7 bases and V by 0 bases; bases with no gene match: 6.

The rearrangement joins TRBV5-1 to TRBJ2-2; 9 nucleotides align to TRBD2. CDR3 size: 15 residues. Germline V CDR1 and CDR2: SGHRS, YFSETQ. J gave up 4 bases and V 1 base, and 2 bases lay outside the gene matches. The CDR3 spells CASSLSAGGTGELFF. CDR3 in DNA: TGCGCCAGCAGCTTGTCAGCGGGGGGCACCGGGGAGCTGTTTTTT.

The rearrangement joins TRBV5-1 to TRBJ2-5; 12 bases match TRBD1. J gave up 5 bases and V 4 bases, and 3 bases lay outside the gene matches. Germline V lookup: CDR1 SGHRS, CDR2 YFSETQ. The CDR3 is made up of 14 amino acids. The CDR3 reads CASSMGQGAETQYF. Here the CDR3 DNA reads TGCGCCAGCAGCATGGGACAGGGGGCCGAGACCCAGTACTTC.

J is TRBJ1-5 and V is TRBV24-1; D perhaps matches TRBD1 (5 bases). With 4 bases removed from V and 5 bases from J, the gap between germline ends came to 8 bases. This CDR3 is 13 amino acids long. CDR1 is KGHDR and CDR2 is SFDVKD in the germline V gene. CDR3 sequence reads: CATSDRDDQPQHF. CDR3 sequence (DNA): TGTGCCACCAGTGACAGGGATGATCAGCCCCAGCATTTT.

The chain carries TRBV5-1 and TRBJ2-1; TRBD2 matches at 12 bases. Germline V gene lookup returns CDR1 SGHRS and CDR2 YFSETQ. The V and J ends lost 0 bases and 6 bases, in that order; junction bases with no gene match: 4. This CDR3 comprises 16 residues. Written as DNA, the CDR3 is TGCGCCAGCAGCTTGGGGGGACTAGCGGGCGTCAATGAGCAGTTCTTC. Translating it yields CASSLGGLAGVNEQFF.

J is TRBJ1-6 and V is TRBV2; the match to TRBD1 covers 7 bases. Germline values: CDR1 SNHLY, CDR2 FYNNEI. With V trimmed by 4 bases and J by 3 bases, 9 bases remained unmatched. The CDR3 has 17 residues. The CDR3 here is CASSAMKGADYNSPLHF. The DNA of the CDR3 is TGTGCCAGCAGTGCAATGAAGGGGGCCGACTATAATTCACCCCTCCACTTT. Full variable domain (rest looked up from reference TRBV2 and TRBJ1-6): EPEVTQTPSHQVTQMGQEVILRCVPISNHLYFYWYRQILGQKVEFLVSFYNNEISEKSEIFDDQFSVERPDGSNFTLKIRSTKLEDSAMYFCASSAMKGADYNSPLHFGNGTRLTVT.

This clone has a single count. The J gene is TRBJ1-5, the V gene TRBV5-4; no reliable D call. Germline CDR1 is SGHNT and CDR2 is YYREEE (reference sequence). The CDR3 spans 12 residues. Trimming took off 4 bases at V and 7 bases at J, with 9 bases between the two ends. The CDR3 sequence is CASSNPGQPQHF. The CDR3 DNA sequence: TGTGCCAGCAGCAACCCAGGCCAGCCCCAGCATTTT.

The chain uses TRBV3-1 (or the pseudogene TRBV3-2) and TRBJ1-2, with 10 bases lining up with TRBD1. Germline-derived CDR1 and CDR2 are LGHDT and YNNKEL (reference sequence). Trimming cost V 5 bases and J 6 bases; bases outside gene matches: 12. The CDR3 consists of 16 residues. The CDR3 nucleotides read TGTGCCAGCAGCGAAGTCCGCCGGGACAGGGGTGATGGCTACACCTTC. It specifies CASSEVRRDRGDGYTF.

This rearrangement joins TRBV5-1 to TRBJ1-2, with D unresolved. The CDR3 runs to 17 residues. Germline V lookup: CDR1 SGHRS, CDR2 YFSETQ. The germline V and J ends were trimmed by 4 bases and 2 bases, with 21 bases remaining between them. The CDR3: CASSPGWPRRQNYGYTF. CDR3 nucleotide sequence: TGCGCCAGCAGCCCGGGGTGGCCCAGGAGACAAAACTATGGCTACACCTTC. Variable domain in full (rest from reference TRBV5-1 and TRBJ1-2): KAGVTQTPRYLIKTRGQQVTLSCSPISGHRSVSWYQQTPGQGLQFLFEYFSETQRNKGNFPGRFSGRQFSNSRSEMNVSTLELGDSALYLCASSPGWPRRQNYGYTFGSGTRLTVV.

This chain connects TRBV28 to TRBJ1-2; D might be TRBD1 (5 bases). CDR1 is MDHEN, CDR2 SYDVKM, per germline. Trimming took 6 bases from V and 4 from J, leaving 18 bases between them. The CDR3 runs 15 residues. Written as DNA, the CDR3 is TGTGCCAGCAGCAGGTTAGACAGTGTAGGCTATGGCTACACCTTC. This sequence encodes CASSRLDSVGYGYTF.

The CDR3 here is CASSFTSSGEQYF. The CDR3 DNA is TGTGCCAGCAGCTTTACTAGCTCGGGCGAGCAGTACTTC. The rearrangement joins TRBV7-9 to TRBJ2-7; weak D call: TRBD2 (6 bases). Germline loops: CDR1 SEHNR, CDR2 FQNEAQ (reference sequence). V lost 3 bases, J lost 6 bases, and 12 bases lay in between. This CDR3 has 13 residues. The whole variable domain, remainder taken from reference TRBV7-9 and TRBJ2-7, is DTGVSQNPRHKITKRGQNVTFRCDPISEHNRLYWYRQTLGQGPEFLTYFQNEAQLEKSRLLSDRFSAERPKGSFSTLEIQRTEQGDSAMYLCASSFTSSGEQYFGPGTRLTVT.

This rearrangement joins TRBV9 to TRBJ2-7, with D maybe TRBD2 (6 bases). The germline V and J ends were trimmed by 0 bases and 5 bases, with 21 bases remaining between them. The CDR3 consists of 17 residues. Germline V lookup: CDR1 SGDLS, CDR2 YYNGEE. This chain's CDR3 is CASSVGAQTSSSHEQYF. In DNA, the CDR3 is TGTGCCAGCAGCGTAGGCGCCCAGACTAGTTCATCTCACGAGCAGTACTTC.

This chain links TRBV30 with TRBJ2-5; tentative D call: TRBD1 (6 bases). Trimming left V 4 bases short and J 4 bases short, with 16 bases between. CDR1 and CDR2 from the germline V gene are GTSNPN and SVGIG (reference sequence). The CDR3 runs 14 residues. Here the CDR3 reads CAWIGGPDRETQYF. CDR3 nucleotides: TGTGCCTGGATAGGGGGTCCTGACAGAGAGACCCAGTACTTC.

V usage is TRBV4-1 and J usage is TRBJ1-1; unclear D gene. The germline CDR1 and CDR2 sequences are MGHRA and YSYEKL. This CDR3 has 16 amino acids. V lost 5 bases to trimming and J lost 1 base, with 17 bases between them. DNA for the CDR3: TGCGCCAGCAGCTTTCGACCTTTGCGCGGGAACACTGAAGCTTTCTTT. Translated, it gives CASSFRPLRGNTEAFF.

The gene calls are TRBV5-1 and TRBJ2-1, with 11 bases aligning to TRBD2. Unmatched junction bases numbered 2, after V lost 4 bases and J lost 2 bases. Germline assignment: CDR1 SGHRS and CDR2 YFSETQ. The CDR3 covers 15 residues. This CDR3 is CASSPSGGTYNEQFF. DNA for the CDR3: TGCGCCAGCAGCCCTAGCGGGGGGACCTACAATGAGCAGTTCTTC.

The chain joins TRBV6-6 to TRBJ1-1, with 8 bases matching TRBD1. In germline, CDR1 is MNHNY, CDR2 SVGAGI (reference sequence). J gave up 10 bases and V 2 bases, and 9 bases lay outside the gene matches. This CDR3 has 14 residues. The CDR3 sequence is CASSYPRIGQGAFF. The CDR3 nucleotides are TGTGCCAGCAGTTACCCACGAATTGGACAGGGAGCTTTCTTT.

J is TRBJ2-3 and V is TRBV19; 15 nucleotides align to TRBD2. The CDR3 contains 19 residues. The V segment lost 5 bases and the J segment 2 bases; nucleotides outside the gene matches: 11. Germline CDR1 and CDR2: LNHDA and SQIVND (reference sequence). The chain's CDR3 is CASSGGLAGGTPSTDTQYF. In DNA, the CDR3 is TGTGCCAGTAGTGGGGGACTAGCGGGGGGAACCCCTTCCACAGATACGCAGTATTTT.

The V and J genes are TRBV2 and TRBJ1-2; 10 nucleotides line up with TRBD1. The CDR3 spans 15 residues. V lost 5 bases, J lost 4 bases, and 7 bases stayed unmatched. The germline CDR1 and CDR2 sequences are SNHLY and FYNNEI. The DNA of the CDR3 is TGTGCCAGCAGTCAAGACAGGGGGCAGGGCTATGGCTACACCTTC. Translating it yields CASSQDRGQGYGYTF.

The chain carries TRBV2 and TRBJ1-1, with D uncertain. CDR3 length: 11 residues. V lost 10 bases to trimming and J lost 3 bases, with 9 bases between them. Per the germline V gene, CDR1 is SNHLY and CDR2 is FYNNEI. DNA for the CDR3: TGTGCCACCCTCGGGGACACTGAAGCTTTCTTT. It codes for CATLGDTEAFF.

The chain employs TRBV5-1 and TRBJ1-1; perhaps TRBD1 as D (5 bases). With 7 bases removed from V and 1 base from J, the gap between germline ends came to 14 bases. Germline values: CDR1 SGHRS, CDR2 YFSETQ. This CDR3 has 14 amino acids. The CDR3 is CASASQGGNTEAFF. CDR3 sequence (DNA): TGCGCCAGCGCCTCTCAGGGCGGGAACACTGAAGCTTTCTTT.

The count of this clone is one. The CDR3 DNA reads as TGTGCCAGCAGTGAATGGGTGGGGGCGCCGGGATCACCCCTCCACTTT. Protein product: CASSEWVGAPGSPLHF. The chain uses TRBV2 and TRBJ1-6; possibly TRBD1 for D (6 bases). Germline assignment: CDR1 SNHLY and CDR2 FYNNEI. With 2 bases removed from V and 10 bases from J, the gap between germline ends came to 18 bases. This CDR3 has 16 residues. The entire variable domain, with the rest obtained from reference TRBV2 and TRBJ1-6, is as follows: EPEVTQTPSHQVTQMGQEVILRCVPISNHLYFYWYRQILGQKVEFLVSFYNNEISEKSEIFDDQFSVERPDGSNFTLKIRSTKLEDSAMYFCASSEWVGAPGSPLHFGNGTRLTVT.